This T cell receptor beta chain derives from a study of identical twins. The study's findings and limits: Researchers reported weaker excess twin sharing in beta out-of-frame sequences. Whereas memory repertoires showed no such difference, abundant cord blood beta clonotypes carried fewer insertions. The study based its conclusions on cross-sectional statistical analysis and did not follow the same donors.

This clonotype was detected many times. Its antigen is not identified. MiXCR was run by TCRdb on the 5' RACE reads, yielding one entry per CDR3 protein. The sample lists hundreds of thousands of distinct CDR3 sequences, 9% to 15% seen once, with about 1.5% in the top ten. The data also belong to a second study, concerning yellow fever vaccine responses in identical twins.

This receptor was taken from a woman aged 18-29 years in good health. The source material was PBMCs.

CDR3 residues: CASSLSAGSNQPQHF. In DNA, the CDR3 is TGTGCCAGCAGTTTAAGTGCTGGGAGCAATCAGCCCCAGCATTTT. The J gene is TRBJ1-5, the V gene TRBV12-3 or TRBV12-4; D unresolved. The CDR3 has 15 residues. V lost 2 bases, J lost 1 base, and 9 bases lay in between.